The 12 T cell receptor beta chains below come from one sample, sequenced in a study of blood T cell repertoires in COVID-19. Clones were sequenced by immunoSEQ multiplex PCR, and TCRdb holds only the in-frame ones, with some missing. The repertoire includes around 300,000 clones, 75% to 90% of them detected once, and about 2.2% sits in the top ten. Material for sequencing was PBMCs or T cells enriched from blood (not recorded which). These receptors came from a young woman who had recovered from COVID-19.

The chain has TRBV4-1 and TRBJ2-7, with TRBD1 identical over 7 bases. J gave up 5 bases and V 3 bases, and 4 bases lay outside the gene matches. Germline values: CDR1 MGHRA, CDR2 YSYEKL. The CDR3 is 13 residues long. The CDR3 nucleotides read TGCGCCAGCAGCCAGACAGGGCTCGACGAGCAGTACTTC. Residues: CASSQTGLDEQYF.

The chain carries TRBV15 and TRBJ1-6; the D is unclear. The CDR3 is 17 amino acids. The germline CDR1 and CDR2 sequences are LNHNV and YYDKDF (reference sequence). V was shortened by 0 bases and J by 0 bases, with 9 bases between the two germline ends. The CDR3 is CATSRDILSSYNSPLHF. The CDR3 DNA is TGTGCCACCAGCAGAGACATATTGAGCTCCTATAATTCACCCCTCCACTTT.

The chain combines TRBV10-2 with TRBJ1-5; 7 bases align to TRBD1. Germline V lookup: CDR1 WSHSY, CDR2 SAAADI. The CDR3 consists of 15 residues. V trimming: 6 bases; J trimming: 0 bases; junction bases outside the gene matches: 5. CDR3 nucleotides: TGCGCCAGCAGAAGGGACAGAACTAGCAATCAGCCCCAGCATTTT. Its protein product is CASRRDRTSNQPQHF.

This chain links TRBV6-6 with TRBJ2-3; D may be TRBD2 (5 bases). The length of the CDR3 is 16 residues. V was pared by 0 bases and J by 1 base, with 11 bases between. Germline assignment: CDR1 MNHNY and CDR2 SVGAGI (reference sequence). Here the CDR3 DNA reads TGTGCCAGCAGTTACTCTCGCGGGCGGGGCACAGATACGCAGTATTTT. Encoded protein: CASSYSRGRGTDTQYF.

Points on this clone: The sample holds other DNA sequences that translate to the same CDR3. V and J are TRBV7-9 and TRBJ2-2, with D hard to call. V lost 1 base, J lost 4 bases, and 4 bases lay in between. Per the germline V gene, CDR1 is SEHNR and CDR2 is FQNEAQ (reference sequence). The CDR3 spans 13 residues. The CDR3 here is CASSLGSTGELFF. CDR3 bases: TGTGCCAGCAGCTTAGGCAGCACCGGGGAGCTGTTTTTT.

V gene TRBV2 combines with J gene TRBJ2-5; TRBD2 matches at 9 bases. J lost 4 bases, V lost 6 bases, and 12 bases had no gene match. The germline V gene has CDR1 SNHLY and CDR2 FYNNEI. This CDR3 region has 16 residues. Written as DNA, the CDR3 is TGTGCCAGCAGCGATGGGATAGCGGGGGTGACAGAGACCCAGTACTTC. As protein: CASSDGIAGVTETQYF.

The CDR3 spells CASSPGQGMNTEAFF. CDR3 DNA: TGTGCCAGCAGCCCCGGACAGGGTATGAACACTGAAGCTTTCTTT. The rearrangement uses TRBV7-6 and TRBJ1-1; TRBD1 matches 8 bases. The CDR3 has 15 residues. Germline CDR1 SGHVS, CDR2 FNYEAQ. Trimming cost V 5 bases and J 0 bases; bases outside gene matches: 5.

The CDR3 DNA is TGTGCCAGCAGTGAAGCGCTTCGGGGTCAGCCCCAGCATTTT. Amino acids: CASSEALRGQPQHF. The chain joins TRBV6-1 to TRBJ1-5; D call uncertain. The V end lost 0 bases, the J end lost 6 bases, and 9 bases lay between the germline ends. The germline V gene has CDR1 MNHNS and CDR2 SASEGT. The CDR3 has 14 residues.

CDR3 in DNA: TGCGCCAGCCGGGGGTCGCCGAACACTGAAGCTTTCTTT. This sequence encodes CASRGSPNTEAFF. The chain employs TRBV5-1 and TRBJ1-1; weak D call: TRBD1 (5 bases). Germline CDR1 reads SGHRS; CDR2 reads YFSETQ. Trimming pared 7 bases from V and 1 base from J, leaving 11 bases between. The CDR3 consists of 13 residues.

The J gene is TRBJ2-3, the V gene TRBV9, with TRBD1 matching over 9 bases. In germline, CDR1 is SGDLS, CDR2 YYNGEE. The CDR3 length is 14 residues. Germline trimming cut 3 bases from V and 3 bases from J; bases unmatched to any gene: 2. CDR3 residues: CASSEGQGTDTQYF. In nucleotides, the CDR3 is TGTGCCAGCAGCGAAGGACAGGGGACAGATACGCAGTATTTT.

The J gene is TRBJ1-5, the V gene TRBV5-1, with a possible D match to TRBD1 (5 bases). The CDR3 sequence is 15 residues long. V dropped 0 bases and J dropped 4 bases, with 11 bases sitting between them. From germline, CDR1 is SGHRS and CDR2 YFSETQ. For the CDR3, the DNA is TGCGCCAGCAGCTTGGTTCCGGACACTAATCAGCCCCAGCATTTT. Amino acid sequence: CASSLVPDTNQPQHF.

The rearrangement uses TRBV19 and TRBJ1-1; 9 bases match TRBD1. Losses at the gene ends were 5 bases for V and 4 bases for J; bases not matched to a gene: 8. CDR1 LNHDA and CDR2 SQIVND come from the germline V gene (reference sequence). The CDR3 is 15 amino acids. The CDR3 sequence: CASSAYRGRGTEAFF. The CDR3 region has the DNA TGTGCCAGTAGTGCTTACAGGGGGCGAGGCACTGAAGCTTTCTTT.